Listed here is a single TCR beta chain. The CDR3 loop spans 14 amino acids. Germline-derived CDR1 and CDR2 are MNHEY and SVGAGI. The germline V and J ends were trimmed by 0 bases and 7 bases, with 12 bases remaining between them. The sample comes from a study of blood T cell repertoires in COVID-19. Sequencing was performed with immunoSEQ multiplex PCR; in TCRdb, only in-frame clones are kept and a portion is missing. Of over 250,000 clones listed, about 87% are singletons. The chain carries TRBV6-5 and TRBJ1-2; weak D call: TRBD1 (6 bases). The sample taken for sequencing was PBMCs or T cells enriched from blood (not recorded which). This clonotype originated in a woman aged 18-35 years who had recovered from COVID-19. For the CDR3, the DNA is TGTGCCAGCAGTTACTCGACAGGAGGCGTTGGCTACACCTTC. Translation: CASSYSTGGVGYTF.